The source of this T cell receptor (beta chain) is a study of CD8 T cells in Susac syndrome. Study in general: Patients with Susac syndrome were therapy-naive, taking corticosteroids, with some also receiving intravenous immunoglobulin, or taking intravenous immunoglobulin alone at the time their blood was drawn.

The CDR3 is 15 amino acids. Germline CDR1 reads DFQATT; CDR2 reads SNEGSKA (reference sequence). Trimming removed 1 base from V and 0 bases from J, with 10 bases in between. Recently defined diagnostic criteria classed the Susac syndrome patients as definite or probable. Reverse transcription used roughly 0.5 to 1 ug RNA and random hexamers. The method of amplification for TCR beta CDR3 was immunoSEQ multiplex PCR, covering 54 Vbeta and 13 Jbeta. One entry per CDR3 protein results from TCRdb running MiXCR on the immunoSEQ multiplex PCR reads. Found here are 150,000 or so distinct CDR3 sequences, roughly 96% of them singletons; the top ten hold 0.16%.

The chain is built from TRBV20-1 and TRBJ2-1; D is possibly TRBD1 or TRBD2 (5 bases each). Sample: CD4+ T cells from PBMCs. The source is a human donor with Susac syndrome. This chain's CDR3 is CSARGDPSSYNEQFF. As DNA, the CDR3 is TGCAGTGCTAGAGGGGACCCAAGCTCCTACAATGAGCAGTTCTTC.